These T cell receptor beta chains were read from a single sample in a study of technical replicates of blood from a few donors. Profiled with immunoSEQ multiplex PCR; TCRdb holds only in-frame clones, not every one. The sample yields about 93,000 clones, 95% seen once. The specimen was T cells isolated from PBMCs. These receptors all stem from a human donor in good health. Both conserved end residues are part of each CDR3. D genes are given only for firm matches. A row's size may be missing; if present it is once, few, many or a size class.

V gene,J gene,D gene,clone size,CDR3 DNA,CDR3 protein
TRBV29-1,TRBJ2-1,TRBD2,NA,TGCAGCGTGGACGGGGGGGGGACCTACAATGAGCAGTTCTTC,CSVDGGGTYNEQFF
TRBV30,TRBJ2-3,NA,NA,TGTGCCTGGAGCCCTGGCACAGATACGCAGTATTTT,CAWSPGTDTQYF
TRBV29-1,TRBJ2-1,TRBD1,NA,TGCAGCGTGAGGCTTTGGAGCGGGACAGGGGATGAGCAGTTCTTC,CSVRLWSGTGDEQFF
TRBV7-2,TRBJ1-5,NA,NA,TGTGCCAGCAGCTCCGGGACACTCCACAATCAGCCCCAGCATTTT,CASSSGTLHNQPQHF
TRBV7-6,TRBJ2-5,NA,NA,TGTGCCAGCAGCTTAGTTTTTGGGGGCAATCTAGAGACCCAGTACTTC,CASSLVFGGNLETQYF
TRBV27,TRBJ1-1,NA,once,TGTGCCAGCAGTTTATCGCCGGCAGGGGTTATAGCTTTCTTT,CASSLSPAGVIAFF
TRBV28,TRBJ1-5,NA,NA,TGTGCCAGCAGTTTAGGGGGGAATAGCAATCAGCCCCAGCATTTT,CASSLGGNSNQPQHF
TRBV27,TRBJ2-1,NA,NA,TGTGCCAGCAGTTTTCGTTTATTGCAGGGAGGGGGCTACAATGAGCAGTTCTTC,CASSFRLLQGGGYNEQFF
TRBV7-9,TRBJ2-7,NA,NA,TGTGCCAGCAGCTCACTCTCCTACGAGCAGTACTTC,CASSSLSYEQYF
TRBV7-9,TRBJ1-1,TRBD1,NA,TGTGCCAGCAGCATCTTCCGGGACAGGAACGCTGAAGCTTTCTTT,CASSIFRDRNAEAFF
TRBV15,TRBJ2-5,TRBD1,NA,TGTGCCACCAGCAGAGATCTTGGTTCGAGCCCCGAAGAAAGACAGGGCGACCCAGAGACCCAGTACTTC,CATSRDLGSSPEERQGDPETQYF
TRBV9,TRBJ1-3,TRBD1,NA,TGTGCCAGCAGCCCTAGCGGGGGGCAGGGGGCAAACACCATATATTTT,CASSPSGGQGANTIYF
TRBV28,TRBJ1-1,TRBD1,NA,TGTGCCAGCAGTGGGGGGACAGGGGAAGCTTTCTTT,CASSGGTGEAFF
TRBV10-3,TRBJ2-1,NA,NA,TGTGCCATCAGTGTTACAGGGTACAATGAGCAGTTCTTC,CAISVTGYNEQFF
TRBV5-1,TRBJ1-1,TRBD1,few,TGCGCCAGCAGCTCACCGGGACAGGGATCGACTGAAGCTTTCTTT,CASSSPGQGSTEAFF
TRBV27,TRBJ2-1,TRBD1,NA,TGTGCCAGCAGAGGGACAGATAACAATGAGCAGTTCTTC,CASRGTDNNEQFF
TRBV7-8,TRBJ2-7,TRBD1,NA,TGTGCCAGCAGCGCGACCGGGACAGGGGTGCACGAGCAGTACTTC,CASSATGTGVHEQYF